The source of this T cell receptor beta chain is a study of siplizumab effects on memory and regulatory T cells. The study, taken as a whole, reports: In the presence of siplizumab, alloreactive sequences traceable to unstimulated CD4+ memory cells were significantly reduced. The suppressive capacity of proliferating Tregs from siplizumab cultures remained unconfirmed. Controls showed an average of around 30% Treg-derived mappable alloreactive CD4+ clones, while siplizumab showed nearly 70%.

This clone was picked up one time. Its antigen is unidentified. Assays covered 85,000 to 100,000 TCR templates per sample. Here immunoSEQ multiplex PCR was the method, and the copy in TCRdb shows in-frame clones only, minus some. The table records 120,000 or so clones, approximately 92% of them present only once. Germline loops: CDR1 SGHRS, CDR2 YFSETQ. The CDR3 spans 16 residues. The junction had 10 bases not matched to a gene; V was cut back by 4 bases and J by 7 bases. Source material: CD4+ T cells sorted from blood. The TCR was taken from a human donor in good health. The chain links TRBV5-1 to TRBJ2-1, with 11 positions matching TRBD1. CDR3 protein: CASSPQGTGGMNEQFF. Here the CDR3 DNA reads TGCGCCAGCAGCCCTCAGGGGACAGGGGGAATGAATGAGCAGTTCTTC.